This is a list of T cell receptor beta chains from one sample in a study of blood T cell repertoires in COVID-19. Measured with immunoSEQ multiplex PCR; TCRdb has only the in-frame clones, and not every one. The top ten clones hold more than 3.5% of a sample with 100,000 to 150,000 clones, around 87% of them seen once. The sequenced sample consisted of peripheral blood. The receptors originated from a woman aged 55 to 70 with acute or convalescent COVID-19. Both conserved end residues are part of each CDR3. The D gene is left open where the match is weak. Not every row has a clone size; where given, it reads once, few, many or a size class.

cdr3_aa cdr3_nt clone_size d_call j_call v_call
CASSFMTATNEKLFF TGTGCCAGCAGCTTCATGACAGCAACTAATGAAAAACTGTTTTTT . . TRBJ1-4 TRBV11-3
CASSLARGDTEAFF TGCGCCAGCAGCTTGGCCCGGGGGGACACTGAAGCTTTCTTT . . TRBJ1-1 TRBV5-1
CATSQTGANVLTF TGTGCCACTAGCCAAACTGGGGCCAACGTCCTGACTTTC . . TRBJ2-6 TRBV19
CASSPGSPGGYTF TGCGCCAGCAGCCCGGGGTCCCCGGGAGGCTACACCTTC . . TRBJ1-2 TRBV5-1
CSASNQGASDTQYF TGCAGTGCTAGTAACCAGGGGGCATCCGATACGCAGTATTTT once TRBD1 TRBJ2-3 TRBV20-1
CATSSDYGFQNSPLHF TGTGCCACCAGCAGCGACTACGGCTTCCAAAATTCACCCCTCCACTTT . . TRBJ1-6 TRBV15
CASSLGQGNSPLHF TGCGCCAGCAGCTTGGGACAGGGGAATTCACCCCTCCACTTT . TRBD1 TRBJ1-6 TRBV5-1
CASSSPFSGTMDTQYF TGTGCCAGCAGTTCGCCCTTTAGCGGGACGATGGATACGCAGTATTTT . TRBD2 TRBJ2-3 TRBV28
CASSLGGRGTDTQYF TGTGCCAGCAGCTTAGGCGGTAGAGGCACAGATACGCAGTATTTT . . TRBJ2-3 TRBV7-2
CASSGGTGKFSGGYTF TGTGCCAGCAGCGGGGGGACAGGCAAGTTTTCAGGAGGCTACACCTTC . TRBD1 TRBJ1-2 TRBV9
CASSLAGATYGYTF TGTGCCAGCAGCTTAGCAGGGGCGACCTATGGCTACACCTTC . . TRBJ1-2 TRBV5-4
CASSQDLGTSGNGDTQYF TGTGCCAGCAGCCAAGATCTCGGGACTAGCGGTAATGGGGATACGCAGTATTTT . TRBD2 TRBJ2-3 TRBV4-2
CASRFTSGRAYEQFF TGTGCCAGTCGATTTACTAGCGGGAGGGCCTATGAGCAGTTCTTC once TRBD2 TRBJ2-1 TRBV19
CAWRLTGGGGYTF TGTGCCTGGAGACTGACAGGGGGTGGTGGCTACACCTTC . TRBD1 TRBJ1-2 TRBV30
CASRFANLANEKLFF TGTGCCAGCAGATTTGCCAATCTAGCTAATGAAAAACTGTTTTTT . . TRBJ1-4 TRBV7-8
CATGQGNSPLHF TGTGCCACCGGACAGGGGAATTCACCCCTCCACTTT few TRBD1 TRBJ1-6 TRBV27
CASSLLAGGGGGEQFF TGTGCCAGCAGTCTCCTAGCGGGAGGCGGGGGTGGTGAGCAGTTCTTC . TRBD2 TRBJ2-1 TRBV27
CASSLTGQGYSPLHF TGTGCCAGCAGCCTGACGGGACAGGGATATTCACCCCTCCACTTT few TRBD1 TRBJ1-6 TRBV2
CASRTSDSGNTIYF TGTGCCAGCAGAACCAGCGACAGTGGAAACACCATATATTTT . . TRBJ1-3 TRBV3-1/TRBV3-2
CASSQGAAEAFF TGTGCCAGCAGTCAAGGGGCGGCTGAAGCTTTCTTT . . TRBJ1-1 TRBV12-3/TRBV12-4
CASSIFATNTEAFF TGTGCCAGTAGTATTTTTGCGACAAACACTGAAGCTTTCTTT . . TRBJ1-1 TRBV19
CASSVVGGTYNEQFF TGTGCCAGCAGCGTAGTGGGGGGGACCTACAATGAGCAGTTCTTC . TRBD2 TRBJ2-1 TRBV9
CASSSGQAYNEKLFF TGTGCCAGCAGCTCCGGACAGGCCTATAATGAAAAACTGTTTTTT . TRBD1 TRBJ1-4 TRBV7-9
CASSKPSGRWGGEQFF TGTGCCAGCAGCAAACCTAGCGGGAGATGGGGCGGGGAGCAGTTCTTC few TRBD2 TRBJ2-1 TRBV13
CASSPQGQGIGANVLTF TGTGCCAGCTCACCCCAGGGACAGGGTATTGGGGCCAACGTCCTGACTTTC . TRBD1 TRBJ2-6 TRBV18
CASIGDNSYEQYF TGTGCCAGTATAGGGGACAACTCCTACGAGCAGTACTTC . . TRBJ2-7 TRBV19
CASSEQPGAPYSGYTF TGTGCCAGCAGTGAACAACCGGGAGCCCCCTATAGTGGCTACACCTTC . . TRBJ1-2 TRBV6-1
CASSLAFLSGDGYTF TGTGCCAGCAGCTTGGCCTTTCTCTCGGGGGATGGCTACACCTTC . . TRBJ1-2 TRBV5-4